This entry is about one T cell receptor (beta chain). No antigen is known for it. The sample is drawn from a study of T cell responses to AZD1222 COVID-19 vaccine. Findings and caveats of the study: Donors were chiefly white British, with a greater number of females, and clonal diversity was perhaps underestimated. Repertoire sampling was restricted to post-peak T cell response timepoints.

Using immunoSEQ multiplex PCR, the repertoire was profiled, and TCRdb retains in-frame clones only, with some absent. The sample yields roughly 270,000 clones, 90% to 95% seen once. Sequencing was performed on peripheral blood, taken 28 days after the second AZD1222 dose. The source of this sequence is an adult who received the AZD1222 COVID-19 vaccine.

CDR3 region: CASRNRGRGRSNQPQHF. Written as DNA, the CDR3 is TGTGCCAGCAGAAATCGCGGGAGGGGCAGAAGCAATCAGCCCCAGCATTTT. The V gene is TRBV2, the J gene TRBJ1-5; D may be TRBD1 (5 bases). V lost 6 bases and J lost 1, with 19 bases in between. The CDR3 is 17 amino acids. CDR1 is SNHLY and CDR2 is FYNNEI in the germline V gene. Full variable domain (outside the CDR3, taken from reference TRBV2 and TRBJ1-5): EPEVTQTPSHQVTQMGQEVILRCVPISNHLYFYWYRQILGQKVEFLVSFYNNEISEKSEIFDDQFSVERPDGSNFTLKIRSTKLEDSAMYFCASRNRGRGRSNQPQHFGDGTRLSIL.